These 21 T cell receptor beta chains share one sample of origin, sequenced in a study of Ad26.COV2.S vaccination and SARS-CoV-2 variants. As for treatment: roughly 19 received Ad26.COV2.S at low or high dose, single or two shots; about 5 received placebo; per-sample allocation not given. Samples came from day 63 after the first vaccine or placebo injection. Using immunoSEQ multiplex PCR, the repertoire was profiled, and TCRdb retains in-frame clones only, with some absent. The sample shows approximately 410,000 clones, over 75% of them seen only once. The sample was peripheral blood, taken in a trial of Ad26.COV2.S vaccine versus placebo. The receptor source for this set is a person aged 18-60 years who received the Ad26.COV2.S COVID-19 vaccine or a placebo.

This rearrangement joins TRBV4-1 to TRBJ2-3; D unresolved. Germline-derived CDR1 and CDR2 are MGHRA and YSYEKL. Trimming removed 3 bases at V and 4 bases at J, with 11 bases between. This CDR3 is built from 14 residues. The CDR3 nucleotides are TGCGCCAGCAGCCAGCCTCGGGCGTCAGATACGCAGTATTTT. Its translation: CASSQPRASDTQYF.

This clone came up once. This chain uses TRBV7-6 with TRBJ2-7, with TRBD2 matching over 12 bases. The CDR3 loop spans 17 amino acids. Germline lookup yields CDR1 SGHVS and CDR2 FNYEAQ. V gave up 5 bases and J gave up 1 base; unmatched junction bases: 9. DNA for the CDR3: TGTGCCAGCAGCACACCCACTAGCGGGGGGTTTTCCTACGAGCAGTACTTC. Translation gives CASSTPTSGGFSYEQYF.

This rearrangement joins TRBV6-5 to TRBJ1-2; 7 bases map to TRBD1. Germline-derived CDR1 and CDR2 are MNHEY and SVGAGI. This CDR3 has 14 residues. The V segment lost 6 bases and the J segment 12 bases; nucleotides outside the gene matches: 16. The CDR3 sequence is CASSRVGTDYGHTF. The CDR3 nucleotides are TGTGCCAGCAGCAGGGTGGGGACAGACTATGGGCACACCTTC.

The chain has TRBV19 and TRBJ2-4; possible D gene TRBD2, 5 bases. The V gene lost 3 bases and the J gene lost 6 bases, with 12 bases spanning the gap. The CDR3 extends over 14 amino acids. Germline V gene sequence: CDR1 LNHDA, CDR2 SQIVND (reference sequence). The DNA of the CDR3 is TGTGCCAGTAGTATTGACGGGGTGGGAAACATTCAGTACTTC. Residues: CASSIDGVGNIQYF.

This clone was detected only once. This sequence joins TRBV10-3 and TRBJ1-1, with 8 bases matching TRBD1. V lost 8 bases and J lost 1; bases outside the gene matches: 3. The CDR3 has 13 residues. CDR1 is ENHRY and CDR2 is SYGVKD in the germline V gene. CDR3 loop: CAIYGTGNTEAFF. In nucleotides, the CDR3 is TGTGCCATCTACGGGACAGGGAACACTGAAGCTTTCTTT.

This chain connects TRBV19 to TRBJ1-4; the match to TRBD1 covers 9 bases. V gave up 6 bases and J gave up 5 bases; unmatched junction bases: 10. From germline, CDR1 is LNHDA and CDR2 SQIVND (reference sequence). The CDR3 spans 16 residues. Written as DNA, the CDR3 is TGTGCCAGTAGCCCAGGTCGGGGGACAGGGAATGAAAAACTGTTTTTT. Protein: CASSPGRGTGNEKLFF.

This clone was counted once. The genes are TRBV4-1 and TRBJ2-3, with 7 positions matching TRBD2. The V and J ends lost 4 bases and 1 base, in that order; junction bases with no gene match: 14. The CDR3 covers 18 residues. Germline values: CDR1 MGHRA, CDR2 YSYEKL. CDR3 DNA sequence: TGCGCCAGCAGCCTTCTAGCCGGGGGGACCGACCGCACAGATACGCAGTATTTT. Translation: CASSLLAGGTDRTDTQYF.

V is TRBV7-9 and J is TRBJ2-2, with D perhaps matching TRBD1 (5 bases). The V end lost 2 bases, the J end lost 5 bases, and 21 bases lay between the germline ends. The CDR3 runs to 18 residues. Germline assignment: CDR1 SEHNR and CDR2 FQNEAQ (reference sequence). The CDR3 DNA reads TGTGCCAGCAGCTTACCTATTCTAGGGGCAGTAACAACCGGGGAGCTGTTTTTT. It codes for CASSLPILGAVTTGELFF. The whole variable domain, remainder taken from reference TRBV7-9 and TRBJ2-2, is DTGVSQNPRHKITKRGQNVTFRCDPISEHNRLYWYRQTLGQGPEFLTYFQNEAQLEKSRLLSDRFSAERPKGSFSTLEIQRTEQGDSAMYLCASSLPILGAVTTGELFFGEGSRLTVL.

The chain uses TRBV30 and TRBJ1-4; possibly TRBD1 for D (6 bases). The CDR3 has 15 residues. The V end lost 5 bases, the J end lost 3 bases, and 16 bases lay between the germline ends. Germline-derived CDR1 and CDR2 are GTSNPN and SVGIG (reference sequence). This chain's CDR3 is CAWSDRQRSNEKLFF. The CDR3 DNA reads TGTGCCTGGTCAGACAGGCAAAGGTCTAATGAAAAACTGTTTTTT.

This clone was counted many times. V and J are TRBV6-4 and TRBJ2-2, with 7 bases fitting TRBD1. Looked up from germline, CDR1 is MRHNA and CDR2 is SNTAGT. V was pared by 4 bases and J by 2 bases, with 4 bases of the junction left unmatched. This CDR3 is built from 15 residues. Here the CDR3 reads CASSVTGENTGELFF. The CDR3 nucleotides are TGTGCCAGCAGTGTAACAGGGGAAAACACCGGGGAGCTGTTTTTT.

CDR3 bases: TGTGCCAGCAGCTTCGGCAGTATCGGAGAAAAACTGTTTTTT. Its protein product is CASSFGSIGEKLFF. V is TRBV7-2 and J is TRBJ1-4; no clear D gene. The CDR3 has 14 amino acids. The germline gives CDR1 SGHTA, CDR2 FQGNSA. V was pared by 3 bases and J by 8 bases, with 13 bases between.

The chain uses TRBV27 and TRBJ2-3, with D perhaps matching TRBD1 (6 bases). Germline V gene sequence: CDR1 MNHEY, CDR2 SMNVEV (reference sequence). The V and J ends lost 5 bases and 2 bases respectively, with 17 bases between them. The length of the CDR3 is 16 residues. CDR3 sequence: CASSHSGTRNTDTQYF. The CDR3 nucleotides are TGTGCCAGCAGTCACTCCGGGACAAGAAACACAGATACGCAGTATTTT.

The gene calls are TRBV9 and TRBJ2-3; D is ambiguous. Germline V gene sequence: CDR1 SGDLS, CDR2 YYNGEE. The ends were cut back, 4 bases at V and 2 bases at J, with 11 bases in the middle. This CDR3 is built from 14 residues. Here the CDR3 reads CASSLSPVTDTQYF. Written as DNA, the CDR3 is TGTGCCAGCAGCCTTAGCCCGGTCACAGATACGCAGTATTTT.

The table lists this clone with a count of one. Other DNA variants within this sample encode the same CDR3. CDR3 residues: CAWSVGGGNEKLFF. CDR3 DNA sequence: TGTGCCTGGAGTGTCGGGGGGGGCAATGAAAAACTGTTTTTT. The chain employs TRBV30 and TRBJ1-4; maybe TRBD1 (6 bases). Trimming stripped 0 bases from V and 5 bases from J, with 10 bases between. This CDR3 spans 14 amino acids. CDR1 and CDR2 from the germline V gene are GTSNPN and SVGIG (reference sequence).

With respect to this clone: Other nucleotide sequences in the sample specify the same CDR3. This sequence joins TRBV7-2 and TRBJ1-5; unclear D gene. The CDR3 contains 15 residues. The V gene lost 3 bases and the J gene lost 1 base, with 10 bases spanning the gap. Per germline, CDR1 SGHTA and CDR2 FQGNSA. The CDR3 reads CASSLGGRSNQPQHF. Here the CDR3 DNA reads TGTGCCAGCAGCTTGGGAGGTCGGAGCAATCAGCCCCAGCATTTT.

This rearrangement joins TRBV15 to TRBJ2-4, with D perhaps assigned TRBD1 or TRBD2 (5 bases each). The V gene lost 1 base and the J gene lost 0 bases, with 10 bases spanning the gap. Germline CDR1 LNHNV, CDR2 YYDKDF (reference sequence). This CDR3 comprises 16 residues. CDR3 loop: CATSRGGDLAKNIQYF. The DNA of the CDR3 is TGTGCCACCAGCAGAGGAGGGGACCTAGCCAAAAACATTCAGTACTTC.

The chain links TRBV24-1 to TRBJ2-3; the D gene is possibly TRBD2 (6 bases). The germline gives CDR1 KGHDR, CDR2 SFDVKD. Deletions cut 11 bases from V and 2 bases from J, with 16 bases between. This CDR3 comprises 14 residues. CDR3 residues: CASESGGDTDTQYF. CDR3 nucleotide sequence: TGTGCCAGCGAAAGTGGCGGGGACACAGATACGCAGTATTTT.

V gene TRBV19 combines with J gene TRBJ1-5, with TRBD1 matching 9 bases. The V gene's germline CDR1 is LNHDA and CDR2 SQIVND (reference sequence). V was clipped by 6 bases and J by 0 bases; unmatched bases: 9. The CDR3 spans 17 residues. The CDR3 nucleotides are TGTGCCAGTAGACAGACAGGGGGGTGGTATAGCAATCAGCCCCAGCATTTT. This translates into CASRQTGGWYSNQPQHF.

The chain is built from TRBV6-2 or TRBV6-3 and TRBJ1-6; 10 bases align to TRBD1. The CDR3 covers 15 residues. V lost 4 bases to trimming and J lost 10 bases; unmatched junction nucleotides: 7. Germline lookup yields CDR1 MNHEY and CDR2 SVGEGT. This CDR3 is CASSLSGTGVSPLHF. The CDR3 region has the DNA TGTGCCAGCAGTTTATCCGGGACAGGGGTCTCACCCCTCCACTTT.

The chain links TRBV28 to TRBJ2-2; 11 nucleotides match TRBD1. Germline V gene data show CDR1 as MDHEN and CDR2 as SYDVKM. The CDR3 covers 14 residues. V was pared by 7 bases and J by 7 bases, with 5 bases of the junction left unmatched. Here the CDR3 reads CASTGQGAIGELFF. CDR3 DNA: TGTGCCAGCACCGGACAGGGGGCAATCGGGGAGCTGTTTTTT.

The chain employs TRBV9 and TRBJ1-3; the D is unclear. The length of the CDR3 is 19 residues. With 4 bases removed from V and 10 bases from J, the gap between germline ends came to 33 bases. The germline V gene has CDR1 SGDLS and CDR2 YYNGEE. CDR3 loop: CASSHPSGPSRVSDQTIYF. CDR3 bases: TGTGCCAGCAGCCACCCCTCAGGACCTAGCCGAGTCTCAGACCAGACCATATATTTT.